This T cell receptor beta chain comes out of a study of blood T cell repertoires in COVID-19. The wider study: Sample material is recorded as cDNA or gDNA derived from T cells, B-cell-depleted T cells, or PBMCs.

The method was immunoSEQ multiplex PCR; TCRdb's version includes in-frame clones alone and lacks a portion of them. The sample lists about 67,000 clones; 75% to 90% were seen once. The CDR3 contains 16 residues. Looked up from germline, CDR1 is SGHTA and CDR2 is FQGTGA. With V trimmed by 4 bases and J by 9 bases, 8 bases remained unmatched. Sequenced: peripheral blood. The receptor was derived from a middle-aged man with active COVID-19. The chain employs TRBV7-3 and TRBJ2-1, with TRBD2 matching over 14 bases. CDR3 region: CASSSSGTSGSSEQFF. For the CDR3, the DNA is TGTGCCAGCAGCTCCTCCGGGACTAGCGGGAGTAGTGAGCAGTTCTTC.